Each of the 28 T cell receptor beta chains below was sequenced from the same sample in a study of cytomegalovirus exposure and HLA in healthy donors (dated by TCRdb to about 2017). Library preparation employed the immunoSEQ multiplex PCR assay. For the multiplex PCR, a mixture combining 60 forward primers for TCR Vbeta segments and 13 reverse primers for TCR Jbeta segments was used. Here the immuneACCESS table is served through TCRdb, limited to in-frame sequences with V and J called. Missing clones are a known gap in these copies; in checked studies unresolved V genes cover under half, and the rest lacks a known reason. This sample gives 95,000 to 100,000 clones in total; roughly 82% of them show up just once. The top ten hold 10% of the sample. The sequenced sample consisted of PBMCs. These receptors were obtained from a middle-aged man in good health and CMV-seronegative.

The chain has TRBV2 and TRBJ2-7, with D possibly being TRBD1 (7 bases). V lost 0 bases and J lost 4, with 13 bases in between. Looked up from germline, CDR1 is SNHLY and CDR2 is FYNNEI. CDR3 length: 15 residues. The CDR3 protein is CASSEAQGGVYEQYF. CDR3 DNA: TGTGCCAGCAGTGAAGCGCAGGGGGGCGTGTACGAGCAGTACTTC.

This sequence joins TRBV19 and TRBJ1-1, with a tentative D call TRBD1 (5 bases). CDR1 LNHDA and CDR2 SQIVND come from the germline V gene (reference sequence). Trimming cost V 7 bases and J 4 bases, with 10 bases left between them. The CDR3 sequence is 12 residues long. Here the CDR3 reads CASKDTGTEAFF. The CDR3 nucleotides read TGTGCCAGTAAGGACACGGGCACTGAAGCTTTCTTT.

The count of this clone is one. V is TRBV7-3 and J is TRBJ2-5; weak D call: TRBD1 (6 bases). This CDR3 contains 13 residues. Germline V gene lookup returns CDR1 SGHTA and CDR2 FQGTGA. Trimming removed 5 bases at V and 4 bases at J, with 11 bases between. CDR3 coding DNA: TGTGCCAGCAGCCCCCCAGGGGCAGAGACCCAGTACTTC. Translated, it gives CASSPPGAETQYF.

This chain uses TRBV7-3 with TRBJ2-1; 7 nucleotides line up with TRBD1. Germline values: CDR1 SGHTA, CDR2 FQGTGA. V shed 5 bases, J shed 7 bases, and the junction held 11 bases outside the gene matches. CDR3 length: 15 amino acids. The CDR3: CASSPTRQGANEQFF. CDR3 nucleotides: TGTGCCAGCAGCCCGACTCGACAGGGTGCAAATGAGCAGTTCTTC. Using reference TRBV7-3 and TRBJ2-1 for the parts outside the CDR3, the full variable domain is GAGVSQTPSNKVTEKGKYVELRCDPISGHTALYWYRQSLGQGPEFLIYFQGTGAADDSGLPNDRFFAVRPEGSVSTLKIQRTERGDSAVYLCASSPTRQGANEQFFGPGTRLTVL.

The chain has TRBV5-6 and TRBJ2-4; D possibly corresponds to TRBD2 (5 bases). The CDR3 runs 16 residues. Trimming took 0 bases from V and 3 from J, leaving 13 bases between them. CDR1 SGHDT and CDR2 YYEEEE come from the germline V gene. In DNA form, the CDR3 reads TGTGCCAGCAGCTTGGGGAGCGGAGCAGTCAAAAACATTCAGTACTTC. Protein sequence: CASSLGSGAVKNIQYF.

This chain links TRBV19 with TRBJ1-5; D ambiguous. CDR3 length: 14 residues. Deletions cut 7 bases from V and 2 bases from J, with 12 bases between. In germline, CDR1 is LNHDA, CDR2 SQIVND (reference sequence). The CDR3 sequence: CASTPPLGNQPQHF. CDR3 coding DNA: TGTGCCAGTACTCCTCCTTTAGGCAATCAGCCCCAGCATTTT.

This clone appeared a few times. The chain joins TRBV9 to TRBJ2-5; D perhaps matches TRBD2 (5 bases). Germline CDR1 reads SGDLS; CDR2 reads YYNGEE. The CDR3 has 14 amino acids. V lost 3 bases and J 9 bases, leaving 18 bases between the germline ends. For the CDR3, the DNA is TGTGCCAGCAGCGCCCAGGAGGAGATTGCGGCCCAGTACTTC. It translates to CASSAQEEIAAQYF.

This clone was seen a single time. The rearrangement joins TRBV5-1 to TRBJ1-1; weak D call: TRBD1 (5 bases). Trimming pared 4 bases from V and 2 bases from J, leaving 12 bases between. The V gene's germline CDR1 is SGHRS and CDR2 YFSETQ. The CDR3 spans 14 residues. In nucleotides, the CDR3 is TGCGCCAGCAGCCTTGGGGCGGCCAACACTGAAGCTTTCTTT. It specifies CASSLGAANTEAFF.

The V and J genes are TRBV18 and TRBJ1-1; D not resolved. Trimming cost V 8 bases and J 0 bases, with 13 bases left between them. Germline CDR1 reads KGHSH; CDR2 reads LQKENI. The CDR3 loop spans 14 amino acids. The CDR3 DNA is TGTGCCAGCCAAAATTCGGTCATGAACACTGAAGCTTTCTTT. This gives the protein CASQNSVMNTEAFF.

In DNA, the CDR3 is TGTGCCAGCAGTTTTAGCAGCTCCTACGAGCAGTACTTC. This sequence encodes CASSFSSSYEQYF. This chain uses TRBV27 with TRBJ2-7; D not certain. This CDR3 region has 13 residues. Looked up from germline, CDR1 is MNHEY and CDR2 is SMNVEV (reference sequence). V was pared by 3 bases and J by 0 bases, with 6 bases between.

The rearrangement uses TRBV6-1 and TRBJ2-2, with D possibly TRBD1 on 5 matching bases. CDR1 and CDR2 from the germline V gene are MNHNS and SASEGT. CDR3 length: 14 amino acids. With 3 bases removed from V and 5 bases from J, the gap between germline ends came to 10 bases. The CDR3 sequence is CASSERRQTGELFF. For the CDR3, the DNA is TGTGCCAGCAGTGAGAGAAGACAGACCGGGGAGCTGTTTTTT.

V usage is TRBV13 and J usage is TRBJ1-1, with D possibly matching TRBD1 (5 bases). The CDR3 totals 15 residues. Germline V gene data show CDR1 as PRHDT and CDR2 as FYEKMQ (reference sequence). V shed 0 bases and J shed 0 bases, with 8 bases lying between them. The CDR3 nucleotides are TGTGCCAGCAGCTTAGGATTAGGGGTGAACACTGAAGCTTTCTTT. Its protein product is CASSLGLGVNTEAFF.

V is TRBV28 and J is TRBJ2-7; 8 nucleotides agree with TRBD1. The CDR3 spans 13 residues. V dropped 10 bases and J dropped 0; count of bases not matched to a gene: 5. Per the germline V gene, CDR1 is MDHEN and CDR2 is SYDVKM. The DNA for the CDR3 is TGTGCCACAGGACAGGGAATCTCCTACGAGCAGTACTTC. Translating gives CATGQGISYEQYF.

This clone occurred once. The V and J genes are TRBV10-3 and TRBJ1-2, with 7 positions matching TRBD1. The CDR3 is made up of 13 amino acids. V gave up 6 bases and J gave up 6 bases; unmatched junction bases: 7. Per the germline V gene, CDR1 is ENHRY and CDR2 is SYGVKD. The CDR3 loop is CAIRDPGGHGYTF. The CDR3 DNA is TGTGCCATCAGGGATCCAGGGGGGCATGGCTACACCTTC.

The chain recombines TRBV19 with TRBJ1-1, with 9 bases lining up with TRBD1. Germline loops: CDR1 LNHDA, CDR2 SQIVND (reference sequence). The CDR3 runs to 15 residues. With 6 bases clipped from V and 5 bases from J, the junction kept 10 bases outside the gene matches. The CDR3 coding sequence is TGTGCCAGTAGCGACCAACAGGGGGCGCGGACTGAAGCTTTCTTT. Its translation: CASSDQQGARTEAFF.

J is TRBJ1-6 and V is TRBV10-2; the match to TRBD1 covers 7 bases. The V gene end was trimmed by 0 bases and the J gene end by 5 bases; junction bases not matched to a gene: 7. The CDR3 contains 17 residues. Germline CDR1 is WSHSY and CDR2 is SAAADI. The CDR3 sequence is CASSESMTGRHNSPLHF. The CDR3 DNA sequence: TGCGCCAGCAGTGAGTCGATGACAGGGCGCCATAATTCACCCCTCCACTTT.

V gene TRBV6-5 combines with J gene TRBJ1-6, with 7 positions matching TRBD1. Germline lookup yields CDR1 MNHEY and CDR2 SVGAGI. The CDR3 covers 14 residues. Trimming removed 8 bases from V and 3 bases from J; junction bases left unmatched: 4. In DNA form, the CDR3 reads TGTGCCAGCGGCAGACAGGGCTATAATTCACCCCTCCACTTT. Translated: CASGRQGYNSPLHF.

This clone was seen a handful of times. The J gene is TRBJ1-3, the V gene TRBV6-1, with 9 bases identical to TRBD1. With 3 bases clipped from V and 1 base from J, the junction kept 1 base outside the gene matches. Germline CDR1 MNHNS, CDR2 SASEGT. The CDR3 spans 15 residues. DNA for the CDR3: TGTGCCAGCAGTGACGGACAGGGGTCTGGAAACACCATATATTTT. As protein: CASSDGQGSGNTIYF.

Concerning this clone: The same CDR3 arises from other DNA sequences in this sample as well. The V call is TRBV2, the J call TRBJ2-7; TRBD1 agrees at 7 bases. With 5 bases clipped from V and 4 bases from J, the junction kept 5 bases outside the gene matches. Germline V lookup: CDR1 SNHLY, CDR2 FYNNEI. The CDR3 is 13 amino acids. The CDR3 DNA sequence: TGTGCCAGCAGTCCAGGGGGAGTTTACGAGCAGTACTTC. Encoded protein: CASSPGGVYEQYF.

This clone has a handful of counts. This chain connects TRBV4-3 to TRBJ2-6; D is ambiguous. V was cut by 3 bases and J by 4 bases, with 4 bases left in between. The CDR3 length is 13 residues. Germline V gene lookup returns CDR1 LGHNA and CDR2 YSLEER. The CDR3 protein is CASSQAGANVLTF. In nucleotides, the CDR3 is TGCGCCAGCAGCCAGGCCGGGGCCAACGTCCTGACTTTC.

This chain links TRBV4-2 with TRBJ2-7; 8 positions agree with TRBD2. CDR1 and CDR2 from the germline V gene are LGHNA and YNFKEQ. Trimming at V came to 3 bases and at J to 0 bases, leaving 7 bases not matched to a gene. The CDR3 has 16 residues. The CDR3 DNA sequence: TGTGCCAGCAGCCAGGAGACTAGCGCGGGCTCCTACGAGCAGTACTTC. Amino acids: CASSQETSAGSYEQYF.

The V and J genes are TRBV5-1 and TRBJ2-1; D is ambiguous. Germline-derived CDR1 and CDR2 are SGHRS and YFSETQ. V was shortened by 2 bases and J by 5 bases, with 8 bases between the two germline ends. The length of the CDR3 is 13 residues. The CDR3 nucleotides read TGCGCCAGCAGCTTTAACTACCACAATGAGCAGTTCTTC. Translation gives CASSFNYHNEQFF.

DNA of the CDR3: TGTGCCAGCAGTCCGCCCCAGGCCTGGGAAGCTTTCTTT. Translated: CASSPPQAWEAFF. The V and J genes are TRBV2 and TRBJ1-1; D not resolved. This CDR3 is built from 13 residues. CDR1 SNHLY and CDR2 FYNNEI come from the germline V gene. V gave up 5 bases and J gave up 8 bases, with 15 bases separating them.

This chain links TRBV11-2 with TRBJ2-5, with TRBD2 identical over 13 bases. Germline CDR1 and CDR2: SGHAT and FQNNGV. The CDR3 consists of 17 residues. V gave up 2 bases and J gave up 2 bases; unmatched junction bases: 5. CDR3 coding DNA: TGTGCCAGCAGCTTACAGGGACTAGCGGGGATGCAAGAGACCCAGTACTTC. As protein: CASSLQGLAGMQETQYF.

This chain joins TRBV5-4 and TRBJ2-7; maybe TRBD2 (5 bases). V shed 5 bases and J shed 7 bases, with 10 bases lying between them. The CDR3 has 11 residues. The germline gives CDR1 SGHNT, CDR2 YYREEE (reference sequence). DNA for the CDR3: TGTGCCAGCAGTCGAGGGTATGAGCAGTACTTC. Its translation: CASSRGYEQYF.

V is TRBV4-2 and J is TRBJ2-1; 9 bases are shared with TRBD2. J was trimmed by 9 bases and V by 1 base; bases with no gene match: 7. CDR3 size: 15 residues. Germline loops: CDR1 LGHNA, CDR2 YNFKEQ. The CDR3 sequence is CASSQAGGRGGEQFF. The CDR3 nucleotides read TGTGCCAGCAGCCAAGCGGGCGGGAGGGGCGGTGAGCAGTTCTTC.

The chain has TRBV11-3 and TRBJ1-1; maybe TRBD1 (5 bases). CDR1 is SGHNT, CDR2 YENEEA, per germline. The CDR3 is made up of 15 amino acids. V dropped 3 bases and J dropped 8 bases, with 19 bases sitting between them. The CDR3: CASSFREGAEHEAFF. The CDR3 region has the DNA TGTGCCAGCAGCTTCCGAGAAGGGGCCGAGCACGAAGCTTTCTTT.

CDR3 protein: CASSSRPGVTQYF. DNA of the CDR3: TGTGCCAGCAGTTCCAGACCGGGAGTAACGCAGTATTTT. The genes are TRBV27 and TRBJ2-3, with D perhaps matching TRBD2 (6 bases). V was shortened by 4 bases and J by 9 bases, with 14 bases between the two germline ends. Germline CDR1 and CDR2: MNHEY and SMNVEV (reference sequence). The CDR3 spans 13 residues.